Shown below are 20 T cell receptor beta chains from a single sample sequenced in a study of OX40 agonist ivuxolimab in advanced cancers. Clones were sequenced by immunoSEQ multiplex PCR, and TCRdb holds only the in-frame ones, with some missing. The repertoire consists of 50,000 to 70,000 clones, with around 89% occurring once and the leading ten covering over 11%. The source material was CD4+ or CD8+ T cells sorted from blood, sampled in a trial of the OX40 agonist ivuxolimab. The receptors here all came from an adult with an advanced solid tumor such as melanoma, head and neck, liver or kidney cancer.

The chain uses TRBV7-9 and TRBJ2-2; D unclear. Trimming removed 7 bases from V and 0 bases from J, with 6 bases in between. The CDR3 runs to 13 residues. From germline, CDR1 is SEHNR and CDR2 FQNEAQ (reference sequence). The CDR3 sequence: CASTTANTGELFF. CDR3 DNA sequence: TGTGCCAGCACCACCGCGAACACCGGGGAGCTGTTTTTT.

The V and J genes are TRBV13 and TRBJ2-7, with 8 positions matching TRBD2. V lost 3 bases, J lost 7 bases, and 14 bases stayed unmatched. The V gene's germline CDR1 is PRHDT and CDR2 FYEKMQ (reference sequence). The CDR3 has 16 amino acids. CDR3 protein: CASSFSSGISGSEQYF. The CDR3 region has the DNA TGTGCCAGCAGCTTCTCTTCGGGGATAAGCGGGAGTGAGCAGTACTTC.

V is TRBV9 and J is TRBJ2-7, with 8 bases lining up with TRBD2. CDR1 is SGDLS and CDR2 is YYNGEE in the germline V gene. The V segment lost 2 bases and the J segment 5 bases; nucleotides outside the gene matches: 9. The CDR3 length is 15 residues. The CDR3 DNA is TGTGCCAGCAGCGTGGAGGGACTAGTCTTGAACGAGCAGTACTTC. This translates into CASSVEGLVLNEQYF.

The CDR3 reads CASRNGQGSTEAFF. The CDR3, as DNA: TGTGCCAGCAGAAACGGACAGGGTTCCACTGAAGCTTTCTTT. The chain joins TRBV28 to TRBJ1-1; 8 bases are a match to TRBD1. The CDR3 length is 14 residues. The germline V gene encodes CDR1 MDHEN and CDR2 SYDVKM. The trim removed 6 bases at V and 4 bases at J, leaving 7 bases unmatched.

V is TRBV6-5 and J is TRBJ1-2; no clear D. Germline V lookup: CDR1 MNHEY, CDR2 SVGAGI. This CDR3 has 16 residues. Trimming left V 4 bases short and J 3 bases short, with 18 bases between. The CDR3 DNA is TGTGCCAGCAGTTTTAGGCGGGGTTCATTGGACTATGGCTACACCTTC. Translation: CASSFRRGSLDYGYTF.

As concerns this clone: One base away lies a much larger clone, so this may be a sequencing read error. The sample holds other DNA sequences that translate to the same CDR3. The V and J genes are TRBV6-5 and TRBJ2-1; TRBD1 is a possible D gene (7 bases). CDR1 and CDR2 (germline): MNHEY, SVGAGI. This CDR3 spans 13 amino acids. This CDR3 is CASSRQGGNEQFF. As DNA, the CDR3 is TGTGCTAGCAGCCGGCAGGGGGGAAATGAGCAGTTCTTC.

This clone was detected a few times. The chain employs TRBV9 and TRBJ1-1; the D is unclear. This CDR3 spans 14 amino acids. Trimming shortened V by 0 bases and J by 1 base, and 7 bases separated the two germline ends. Germline CDR1 and CDR2: SGDLS and YYNGEE. Here the CDR3 reads CASSVAGQNTEAFF. CDR3 nucleotides: TGTGCCAGCAGCGTAGCCGGGCAGAACACTGAAGCTTTCTTT.

The chain combines TRBV10-3 with TRBJ1-1; D is unresolved. The germline CDR1 and CDR2 sequences are ENHRY and SYGVKD. V dropped 3 bases and J dropped 7 bases, with 12 bases sitting between them. This CDR3 has 13 amino acids. CDR3 region: CAISDSDKSEAFF. CDR3 sequence (DNA): TGTGCCATCAGTGATTCAGATAAGAGTGAAGCTTTCTTT.

The rearrangement joins TRBV10-1 to TRBJ2-5, with D unresolved. Germline CDR1 and CDR2: WNHNN and SYGVQD (reference sequence). V gave up 7 bases and J gave up 1 base, with 13 bases separating them. This CDR3 has 14 residues. For the CDR3, the DNA is TGCGCCAGCATTTGGAAACCAAGCCAAGAGACCCAGTACTTC. Translating it yields CASIWKPSQETQYF.

In DNA form, the CDR3 reads TGTGCCAGCAGTCTAACCCAGGGACGGGAGACCCAGTACTTC. Protein product: CASSLTQGRETQYF. The chain links TRBV6-6 to TRBJ2-5, with D perhaps being TRBD1 or TRBD2 (5 bases each). The CDR3 consists of 14 residues. V lost 5 bases and J 5 bases, leaving 15 bases between the germline ends. Germline lookup yields CDR1 MNHNY and CDR2 SVGAGI (reference sequence).

The chain couples TRBV5-5 to TRBJ1-1, with TRBD1 identical over 8 bases. Germline CDR1 SGHKS, CDR2 YYEKEE (reference sequence). V lost 4 bases to trimming and J lost 1 base; unmatched junction nucleotides: 3. The CDR3 extends over 14 amino acids. CDR3 sequence: CASSADRENTEAFF. The CDR3 region has the DNA TGTGCCAGCAGCGCGGACAGGGAGAACACTGAAGCTTTCTTT. The full variable domain, completed using reference TRBV5-5 and TRBJ1-1, is DAGVTQSPTHLIKTRGQQVTLRCSPISGHKSVSWYQQVLGQGPQFIFQYYEKEERGRGNFPDRFSARQFPNYSSELNVNALLLGDSALYLCASSADRENTEAFFGQGTRLTVV.

This chain joins TRBV5-5 and TRBJ2-1; TRBD1 or TRBD2 may be the D gene (5 bases each). Germline values: CDR1 SGHKS, CDR2 YYEKEE (reference sequence). With 4 bases removed from V and 4 bases from J, the gap between germline ends came to 9 bases. This CDR3 spans 13 amino acids. For the CDR3, the DNA is TGTGCCAGCAGCCCCTGGGGGTACAATGAGCAGTTCTTC. Amino acid sequence: CASSPWGYNEQFF. Drawing the rest from reference TRBV5-5 and TRBJ2-1, the complete variable domain is DAGVTQSPTHLIKTRGQQVTLRCSPISGHKSVSWYQQVLGQGPQFIFQYYEKEERGRGNFPDRFSARQFPNYSSELNVNALLLGDSALYLCASSPWGYNEQFFGPGTRLTVL.

The chain joins TRBV5-1 to TRBJ2-1; 11 nucleotides align to TRBD1. Germline CDR1 is SGHRS and CDR2 is YFSETQ. Germline trimming cut 2 bases from V and 8 bases from J; bases unmatched to any gene: 9. This CDR3 region has 16 residues. CDR3 in DNA: TGCGCCAGCAGCTTACAGGGACAGGGGGTCTTGGATGAGCAGTTCTTC. This gives the protein CASSLQGQGVLDEQFF. Based on the CDR3 plus reference TRBV5-1 and TRBJ2-1, the full variable domain is KAGVTQTPRYLIKTRGQQVTLSCSPISGHRSVSWYQQTPGQGLQFLFEYFSETQRNKGNFPGRFSGRQFSNSRSEMNVSTLELGDSALYLCASSLQGQGVLDEQFFGPGTRLTVL.

The rearrangement joins TRBV13 to TRBJ1-1; no clear D gene. Trimming stripped 0 bases from V and 1 base from J, with 6 bases between. The CDR3 has 14 residues. Germline V CDR1 and CDR2: PRHDT, FYEKMQ (reference sequence). The DNA for the CDR3 is TGTGCCAGCAGCTTAGGCTCAGGGAACACTGAAGCTTTCTTT. Protein sequence: CASSLGSGNTEAFF.

Here the CDR3 DNA reads TGTGCCAGTAGTATGGGTGAGGGGACAGATACGCAGTATTTT. Residues: CASSMGEGTDTQYF. The chain combines TRBV19 with TRBJ2-3, with D perhaps matching TRBD1 or TRBD2 (5 bases each). Between the trimmed V and J ends, which lost 3 bases and 3 bases, there was a span of 10 bases. This CDR3 is built from 14 residues. Germline CDR1 and CDR2: LNHDA and SQIVND (reference sequence).

V gene TRBV11-1 combines with J gene TRBJ1-2, with D maybe TRBD1 (5 bases). In germline, CDR1 is SGHAT, CDR2 FQDESV (reference sequence). This CDR3 contains 14 residues. Deletions cut 5 bases from V and 5 bases from J, with 15 bases between. CDR3 sequence reads: CASSSSTERYGYTF. The CDR3 DNA follows: TGTGCCAGCAGCAGTTCGACAGAGCGTTATGGCTACACCTTC.

CDR3 coding DNA: TGTGCCAGCAGTTTAGGCAGTAACTATGGCTACACCTTC. This encodes CASSLGSNYGYTF. The chain uses TRBV27 and TRBJ1-2; D is undetermined. The CDR3 has 13 residues. The V end lost 2 bases, the J end lost 1 base, and 5 bases lay between the germline ends. Germline assignment: CDR1 MNHEY and CDR2 SMNVEV (reference sequence).

This chain joins TRBV19 and TRBJ1-5; weak D call: TRBD1 (5 bases). Germline V gene sequence: CDR1 LNHDA, CDR2 SQIVND (reference sequence). Trimming removed 8 bases at V and 0 bases at J, with 14 bases between. This CDR3 is built from 15 residues. CDR3 bases: TGTGCCAGTGGGACGCCCGGTTATAGCAATCAGCCCCAGCATTTT. Protein: CASGTPGYSNQPQHF. Combining the CDR3 with reference TRBV19 and TRBJ1-5 gives the whole variable domain DGGITQSPKYLFRKEGQNVTLSCEQNLNHDAMYWYRQDPGQGLRLIYYSQIVNDFQKGDIAEGYSVSREKKESFPLTVTSAQKNPTAFYLCASGTPGYSNQPQHFGDGTRLSIL.

The chain uses TRBV7-9 and TRBJ1-2; D gene unclear. This CDR3 contains 12 residues. V lost 5 bases, J lost 10 bases, and 14 bases lay in between. The germline V gene encodes CDR1 SEHNR and CDR2 FQNEAQ (reference sequence). Here the CDR3 DNA reads TGTGCCAGCAGCACCTTTCAGGACCCCTACACCTTC. As protein: CASSTFQDPYTF.

This rearrangement joins TRBV5-1 to TRBJ2-7; perhaps TRBD1 as D (6 bases). V lost 1 base, J lost 4 bases, and 12 bases lay in between. The CDR3 is 14 amino acids. Germline loops: CDR1 SGHRS, CDR2 YFSETQ. CDR3 sequence: CASSLWQGSYEQYF. The CDR3 region has the DNA TGCGCCAGCAGCTTGTGGCAGGGGAGTTACGAGCAGTACTTC.